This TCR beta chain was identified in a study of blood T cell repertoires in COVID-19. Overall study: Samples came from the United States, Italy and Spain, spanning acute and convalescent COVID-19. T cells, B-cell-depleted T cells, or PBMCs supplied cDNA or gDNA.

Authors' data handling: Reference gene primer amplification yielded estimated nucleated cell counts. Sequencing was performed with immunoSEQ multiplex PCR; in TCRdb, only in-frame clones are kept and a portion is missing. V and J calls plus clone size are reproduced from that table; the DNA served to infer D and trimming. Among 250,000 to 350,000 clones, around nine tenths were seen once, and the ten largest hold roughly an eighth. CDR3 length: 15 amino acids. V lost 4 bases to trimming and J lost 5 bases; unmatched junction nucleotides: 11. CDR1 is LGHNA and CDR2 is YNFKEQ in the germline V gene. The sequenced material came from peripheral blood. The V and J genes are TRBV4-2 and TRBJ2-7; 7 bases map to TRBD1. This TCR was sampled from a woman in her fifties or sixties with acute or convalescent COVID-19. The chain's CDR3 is CASSPTGTVLDEQYF. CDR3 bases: TGTGCCAGCAGCCCCACCGGGACAGTACTTGACGAGCAGTACTTC.